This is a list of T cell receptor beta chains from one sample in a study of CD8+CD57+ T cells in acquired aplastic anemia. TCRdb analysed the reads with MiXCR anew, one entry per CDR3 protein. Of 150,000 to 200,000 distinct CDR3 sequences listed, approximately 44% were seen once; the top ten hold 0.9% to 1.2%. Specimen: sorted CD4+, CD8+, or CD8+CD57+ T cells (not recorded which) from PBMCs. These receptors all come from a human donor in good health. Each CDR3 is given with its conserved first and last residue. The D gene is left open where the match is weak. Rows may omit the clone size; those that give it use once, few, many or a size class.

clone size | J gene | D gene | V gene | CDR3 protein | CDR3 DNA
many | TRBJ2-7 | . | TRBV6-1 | CASRRGYEQYF | TGTGCCAGCAGGAGGGGCTACGAGCAGTACTTC
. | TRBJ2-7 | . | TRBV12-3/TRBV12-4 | CASSPPGSLAYEQYF | TGTGCCAGCAGTCCCCCAGGCAGCTTGGCCTACGAGCAGTACTTC
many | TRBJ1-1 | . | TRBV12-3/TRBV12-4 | CASVRGTYTEAFF | TGTGCCAGCGTCCGGGGGACTTACACTGAAGCTTTCTTT
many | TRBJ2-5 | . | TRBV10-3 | CAISEQETQYF | TGTGCCATCAGCGAACAAGAGACCCAGTACTTC
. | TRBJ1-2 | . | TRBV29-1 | CSVELWGADGYTF | TGCAGCGTTGAGTTGTGGGGGGCTGATGGCTACACCTTC
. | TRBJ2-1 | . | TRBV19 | CASSIADSYNEQFF | TGTGCCAGTAGTATAGCAGACTCCTACAATGAGCAGTTCTTC
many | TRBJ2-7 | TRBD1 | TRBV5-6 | CASSRRQGAMVNEQYF | TGTGCCAGCAGCCGTAGACAGGGGGCGATGGTCAACGAGCAGTACTTC
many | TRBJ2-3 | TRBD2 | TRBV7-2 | CASSLGLAADTQYF | TGTGCCAGCAGCTTAGGACTAGCGGCAGATACGCAGTATTTT
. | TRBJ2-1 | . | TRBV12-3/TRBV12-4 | CASSSPPQRKEFF | TGTGCCAGCAGTTCTCCCCCTCAGAGGAAGGAGTTCTTC
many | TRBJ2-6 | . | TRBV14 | CASSQVFQGPGANVLTF | TGTGCCAGCAGCCAAGTTTTCCAGGGCCCTGGGGCCAACGTCCTGACTTTC
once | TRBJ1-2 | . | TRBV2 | CASGSSTERGYTF | TGTGCCAGTGGCAGCTCGACAGAACGGGGCTACACCTTC